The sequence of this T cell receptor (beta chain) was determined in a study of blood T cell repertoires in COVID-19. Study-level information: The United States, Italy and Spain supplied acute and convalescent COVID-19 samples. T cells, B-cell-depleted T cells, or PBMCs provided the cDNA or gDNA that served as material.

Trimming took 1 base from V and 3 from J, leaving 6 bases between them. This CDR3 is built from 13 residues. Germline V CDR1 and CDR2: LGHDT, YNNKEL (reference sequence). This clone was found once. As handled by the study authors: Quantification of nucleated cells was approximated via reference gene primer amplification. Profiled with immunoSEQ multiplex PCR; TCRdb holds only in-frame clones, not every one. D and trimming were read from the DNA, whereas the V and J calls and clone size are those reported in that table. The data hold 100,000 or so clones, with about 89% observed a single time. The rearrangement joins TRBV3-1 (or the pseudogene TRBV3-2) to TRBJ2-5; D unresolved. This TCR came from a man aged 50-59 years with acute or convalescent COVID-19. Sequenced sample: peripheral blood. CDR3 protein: CASSQGRKETQYF. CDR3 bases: TGTGCCAGCAGCCAAGGGCGGAAAGAGACCCAGTACTTC.